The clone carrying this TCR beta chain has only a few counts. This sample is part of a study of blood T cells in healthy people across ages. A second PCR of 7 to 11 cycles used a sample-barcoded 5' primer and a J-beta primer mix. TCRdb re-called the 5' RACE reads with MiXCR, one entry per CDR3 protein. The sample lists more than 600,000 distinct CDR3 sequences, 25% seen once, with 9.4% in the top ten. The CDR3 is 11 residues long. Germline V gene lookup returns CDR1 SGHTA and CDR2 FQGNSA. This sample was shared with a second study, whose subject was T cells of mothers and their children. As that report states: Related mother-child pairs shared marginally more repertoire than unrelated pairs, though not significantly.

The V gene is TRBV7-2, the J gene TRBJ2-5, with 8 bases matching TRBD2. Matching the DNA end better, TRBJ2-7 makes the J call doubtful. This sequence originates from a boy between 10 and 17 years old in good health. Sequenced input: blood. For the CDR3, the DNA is TGTGCCATAACTAGCGGCTACGAGCAGTACTTC. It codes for CAITSGYEQYF.